This section outlines one T cell receptor (beta chain) sequence together with its context. This table comes from immunoSEQ multiplex PCR, and its TCRdb copy is limited to in-frame clones, with some not included. The table records 55,000 to 65,000 clones, around 85% of them present only once. The record originates from a study of OX40 agonist ivuxolimab in advanced cancers. Looking at the study overall: Dosing consisted of intravenous ivuxolimab at 0.01 to 10 mg/kg every 2 weeks.

With 2 bases removed from V and 1 base from J, the gap between germline ends came to 0 bases. CDR1 is MNHNS and CDR2 is SASEGT in the germline V gene. The length of the CDR3 is 13 residues. The sample was CD4+ or CD8+ T cells sorted from blood, taken in a trial of the OX40 agonist ivuxolimab. V is TRBV6-1 and J is TRBJ2-6; D is unresolved. The receptor was derived from an adult with an advanced solid tumor such as melanoma, head and neck, liver or kidney cancer. CDR3 residues: CASSESGANVLTF. The CDR3 DNA reads TGTGCCAGCAGTGAATCTGGGGCCAACGTCCTGACTTTC.